Each of the 15 T cell receptor beta chains below was sequenced from the same sample in a study of beta chain features in type 1 diabetes. Study-wide findings and caveats: Moderate yet significant TCRB CDR3 shortening was seen in Type 1 diabetes patients in all four CD4+ subsets.

Reverse transcribing all isolated RNA meant expressed TCRB transcripts were sequenced. Some clones are missing from TCRdb's copy, which holds only in-frame ones; the method was immunoSEQ multiplex PCR. The data hold about 360,000 clones, with around an eighth observed a single time. No antigens are known for them. Sequenced sample: naive CD4+ T cells from blood. These receptors were collected from a woman aged 18-30 years with type 1 diabetes.

This clone was picked up a small number of times. Other nucleotide sequences from this sample produce the same CDR3. The chain has TRBV7-9 and TRBJ2-1; tentatively, D is TRBD2 (6 bases). The CDR3 is 12 amino acids. CDR1 and CDR2 (germline): SEHNR, FQNEAQ (reference sequence). V was clipped by 5 bases and J by 6 bases, with 8 bases between them. The CDR3 region has the DNA TGTGCCAGCAGCCCCGGGGGCAATGAGCAGTTCTTC. It encodes CASSPGGNEQFF.

The chain recombines TRBV7-8 with TRBJ2-7; 9 bases line up with TRBD1. V was pared by 3 bases and J by 0 bases, with 9 bases of the junction left unmatched. The CDR3 totals 17 residues. The germline CDR1 and CDR2 sequences are SGHVS and FQNEAQ. The CDR3 sequence: CASSLRWRDRDSYEQYF. The CDR3 DNA reads TGTGCCAGCAGCTTGAGATGGCGGGACAGGGACTCCTACGAGCAGTACTTC. Variable domain in full (rest from reference TRBV7-8 and TRBJ2-7): GAGVSQSPRYKVAKRGQDVALRCDPISGHVSLFWYQQALGQGPEFLTYFQNEAQLDKSGLPSDRFFAERPEGSVSTLKIQRTQQEDSAVYLCASSLRWRDRDSYEQYFGPGTRLTVT.

The chain is built from TRBV7-8 and TRBJ1-5; D not resolved. This CDR3 has 16 residues. Germline CDR1 SGHVS, CDR2 FQNEAQ. Trimming shortened V by 5 bases and J by 0 bases, and 14 bases separated the two germline ends. CDR3 coding DNA: TGTGCCAGCAGCCCCCAGAGGAGCTATAGCAATCAGCCCCAGCATTTT. Its translation is CASSPQRSYSNQPQHF.

This clone was observed a few times. This rearrangement joins TRBV5-1 to TRBJ2-1, with 7 bases that match TRBD2. V dropped 4 bases and J dropped 5; count of bases not matched to a gene: 6. The CDR3 consists of 14 residues. Germline loops: CDR1 SGHRS, CDR2 YFSETQ. The CDR3 coding sequence is TGCGCCAGCAGCCTCGGGCGGGGGAACAATGAGCAGTTCTTC. Translation: CASSLGRGNNEQFF.

This chain links TRBV5-1 with TRBJ2-3; no clear D. The germline gives CDR1 SGHRS, CDR2 YFSETQ. The CDR3 is 12 amino acids. V shed 5 bases and J shed 2 bases, with 6 bases lying between them. For the CDR3, the DNA is TGCGCCAGCAGGAGGATCACAGATACGCAGTATTTT. Translation: CASRRITDTQYF.

The V gene is TRBV28, the J gene TRBJ2-5; 8 bases agree with TRBD2. The J call may be incorrect, as the DNA end agrees better with TRBJ2-7. Germline V gene sequence: CDR1 MDHEN, CDR2 SYDVKM. CDR3 length: 13 residues. As DNA, the CDR3 is TGTGCCAGCAGGCTAGCGGGCTACTACGAGCAGTACTTC. Its translation: CASRLAGYYEQYF.

This clone appeared a few times. The identical CDR3 is also encoded by other nucleotide sequences in the sample. The CDR3 region has the DNA TGTGCCAGCTCACCTCCGGGACTAGCGGGAGCCTACGAGCAGTACTTC. Amino acids: CASSPPGLAGAYEQYF. The chain combines TRBV18 with TRBJ2-7; TRBD2 agrees at 14 bases. The CDR3 covers 16 residues. The ends lost 3 bases at V and 2 bases at J; junction bases unmatched: 3. CDR1 KGHSH and CDR2 LQKENI come from the germline V gene.

This sequence joins TRBV2 and TRBJ2-7, with a tentative D call TRBD1 (8 bases). CDR3 length equals 14 residues. Germline values: CDR1 SNHLY, CDR2 FYNNEI. Trimming left V 6 bases short and J 6 bases short, with 18 bases between. In DNA, the CDR3 is TGTGCCAGCAGAGGCAGGGGGCCGGGGGGCGAGCAGTACTTC. Residues: CASRGRGPGGEQYF.

V is TRBV29-1 and J is TRBJ2-2; D not certain. V was clipped by 4 bases and J by 3 bases, with 12 bases between them. This CDR3 is built from 14 residues. Germline CDR1 is SQVTM and CDR2 is ANQGSEA. In DNA form, the CDR3 reads TGCAGCGTTGCAGGATCGGCCCACACCGGGGAGCTGTTTTTT. It yields the protein CSVAGSAHTGELFF.

The V gene is TRBV28, the J gene TRBJ1-5; 7 bases map to TRBD1. Germline V CDR1 and CDR2: MDHEN, SYDVKM. The length of the CDR3 is 13 residues. Losses at the gene ends were 8 bases for V and 8 bases for J; bases not matched to a gene: 9. The CDR3 sequence: CASWDSASKPQHF. The CDR3 bases are TGTGCCAGCTGGGACAGCGCCTCGAAGCCCCAGCATTTT.

The J gene is TRBJ1-2, the V gene TRBV18; D is unclear. The germline V gene has CDR1 KGHSH and CDR2 LQKENI. The V and J ends lost 0 bases and 1 base respectively, with 6 bases between them. The CDR3 consists of 14 residues. This CDR3 is CASSPPNLNYGYTF. As DNA, the CDR3 is TGTGCCAGCTCACCACCTAATCTTAACTATGGCTACACCTTC.

The chain carries TRBV28 and TRBJ2-1; 7 bases fit TRBD2. The trim removed 5 bases at V and 8 bases at J, leaving 9 bases unmatched. CDR3 length equals 14 residues. Looked up from germline, CDR1 is MDHEN and CDR2 is SYDVKM. The CDR3 region is CASSPGGGLDEQFF. CDR3 DNA sequence: TGTGCCAGCAGTCCGGGCGGGGGTTTAGATGAGCAGTTCTTC.

The sample holds a few counts of this clone. The chain links TRBV14 to TRBJ2-3; no clear D gene. Trimming cost V 3 bases and J 4 bases, with 5 bases left between them. This CDR3 region has 12 residues. The germline V gene encodes CDR1 SGHDN and CDR2 FVKESK. CDR3: CASSHVADTQYF. In nucleotides, the CDR3 is TGTGCCAGCAGCCATGTAGCAGATACGCAGTATTTT.

This chain connects TRBV6-5 to TRBJ2-7, with D maybe TRBD1 (5 bases). The ends were cut back, 0 bases at V and 3 bases at J, with 15 bases in the middle. The CDR3 has 16 residues. Germline loops: CDR1 MNHEY, CDR2 SVGAGI. CDR3 loop: CASSYSIQEPFYEQYF. The CDR3, as DNA: TGTGCCAGCAGTTACTCGATACAGGAGCCCTTCTACGAGCAGTACTTC.

The chain couples TRBV30 to TRBJ2-2; 11 nucleotides line up with TRBD1. Germline V gene data show CDR1 as GTSNPN and CDR2 as SVGIG (reference sequence). The CDR3 runs to 15 residues. V shed 5 bases and J 8 bases; nucleotides not matched to a gene: 10. As DNA, the CDR3 is TGTGCCTGGGTCGGACAGGGGGCCTCAGGAGGGGAGCTGTTTTTT. This codes for CAWVGQGASGGELFF.